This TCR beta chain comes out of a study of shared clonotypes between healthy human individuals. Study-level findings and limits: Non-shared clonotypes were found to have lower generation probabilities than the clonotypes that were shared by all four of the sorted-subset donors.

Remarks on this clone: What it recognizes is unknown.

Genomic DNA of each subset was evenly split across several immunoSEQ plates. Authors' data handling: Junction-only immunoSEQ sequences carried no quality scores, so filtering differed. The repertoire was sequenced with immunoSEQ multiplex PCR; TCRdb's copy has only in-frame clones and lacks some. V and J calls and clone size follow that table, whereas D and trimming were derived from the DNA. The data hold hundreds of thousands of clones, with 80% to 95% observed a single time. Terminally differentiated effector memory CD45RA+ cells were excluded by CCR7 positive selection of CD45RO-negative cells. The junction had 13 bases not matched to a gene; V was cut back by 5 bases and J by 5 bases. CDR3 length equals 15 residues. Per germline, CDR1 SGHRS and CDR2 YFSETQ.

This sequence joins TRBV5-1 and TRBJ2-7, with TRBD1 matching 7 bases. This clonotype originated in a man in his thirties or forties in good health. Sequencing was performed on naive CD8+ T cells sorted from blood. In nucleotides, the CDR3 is TGCGCCAGCAGGGCGCCGGAACAGGGGAACAACGAGCAGTACTTC. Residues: CASRAPEQGNNEQYF.